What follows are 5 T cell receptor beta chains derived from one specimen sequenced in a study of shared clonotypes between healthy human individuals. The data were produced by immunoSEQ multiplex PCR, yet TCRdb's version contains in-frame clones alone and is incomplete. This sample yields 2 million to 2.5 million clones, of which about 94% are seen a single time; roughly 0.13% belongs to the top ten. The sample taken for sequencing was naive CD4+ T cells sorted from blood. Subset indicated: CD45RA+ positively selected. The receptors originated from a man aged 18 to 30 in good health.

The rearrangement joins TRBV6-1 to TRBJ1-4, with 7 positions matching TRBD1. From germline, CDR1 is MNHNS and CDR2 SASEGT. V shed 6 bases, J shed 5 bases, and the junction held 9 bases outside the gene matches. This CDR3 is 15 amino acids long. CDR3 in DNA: TGTGCCAGCAGAGGACGACAGGGCGAGAATGAAAAACTGTTTTTT. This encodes CASRGRQGENEKLFF.

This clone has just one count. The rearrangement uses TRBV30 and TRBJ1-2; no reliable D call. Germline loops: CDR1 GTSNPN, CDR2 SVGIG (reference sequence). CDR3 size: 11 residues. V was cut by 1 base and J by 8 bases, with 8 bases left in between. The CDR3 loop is CAWSDHGGYTF. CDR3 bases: TGTGCCTGGAGTGACCACGGGGGCTACACCTTC.

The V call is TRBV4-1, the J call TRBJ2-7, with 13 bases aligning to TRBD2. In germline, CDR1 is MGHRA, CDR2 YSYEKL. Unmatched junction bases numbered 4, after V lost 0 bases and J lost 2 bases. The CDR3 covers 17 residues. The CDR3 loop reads CASSQDPGTSGTYEQYF. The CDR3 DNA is TGCGCCAGCAGCCAAGACCCCGGGACTAGCGGGACCTACGAGCAGTACTTC.

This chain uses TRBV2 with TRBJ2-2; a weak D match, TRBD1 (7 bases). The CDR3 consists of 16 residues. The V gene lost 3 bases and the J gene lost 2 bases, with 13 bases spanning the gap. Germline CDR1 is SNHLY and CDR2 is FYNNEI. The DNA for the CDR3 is TGTGCCAGCAGTGACAGGGGGACTTTAAACACCGGGGAGCTGTTTTTT. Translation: CASSDRGTLNTGELFF.

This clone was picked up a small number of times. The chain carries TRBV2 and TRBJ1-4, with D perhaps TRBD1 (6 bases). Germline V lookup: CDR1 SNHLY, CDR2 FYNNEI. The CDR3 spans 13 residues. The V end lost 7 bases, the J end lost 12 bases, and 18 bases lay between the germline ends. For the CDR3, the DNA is TGTGCCAGCATCTACAGGGAGTCCGAGGAACTGTTTTTT. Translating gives CASIYRESEELFF.